The present T cell receptor beta chain was sequenced within a study of cytomegalovirus exposure and HLA in healthy donors. On the study more broadly: Both the 120 or so validation repertoires and the approximately 700 first-cohort repertoires used the same platform, as reported by a later analysis. Findings of the study overall: According to the study, about 180 TCR beta chains were cytomegalovirus-associated. High specificity and sensitivity for cytomegalovirus status were reported for the classifier.

The data were produced by immunoSEQ multiplex PCR, yet TCRdb's version contains in-frame clones alone and is incomplete. This sample has 140,000 or so clones, with roughly nine tenths found just once. In the case of this clone: The target antigen is unknown.

This CDR3 comprises 13 residues. Germline V CDR1 and CDR2: SSHAT, FNYEAQ (reference sequence). V lost 5 bases and J 2 bases, leaving 9 bases between the germline ends. The sequencing input was PBMCs. The receptor comes from a man aged 18 to 29 in good health and CMV-seronegative. The chain is built from TRBV7-7 and TRBJ1-1; D is uncertain. In nucleotides, the CDR3 is TGTGCCAGCAGCCTCTCCCTAAACACTGAAGCTTTCTTT. It yields the protein CASSLSLNTEAFF.